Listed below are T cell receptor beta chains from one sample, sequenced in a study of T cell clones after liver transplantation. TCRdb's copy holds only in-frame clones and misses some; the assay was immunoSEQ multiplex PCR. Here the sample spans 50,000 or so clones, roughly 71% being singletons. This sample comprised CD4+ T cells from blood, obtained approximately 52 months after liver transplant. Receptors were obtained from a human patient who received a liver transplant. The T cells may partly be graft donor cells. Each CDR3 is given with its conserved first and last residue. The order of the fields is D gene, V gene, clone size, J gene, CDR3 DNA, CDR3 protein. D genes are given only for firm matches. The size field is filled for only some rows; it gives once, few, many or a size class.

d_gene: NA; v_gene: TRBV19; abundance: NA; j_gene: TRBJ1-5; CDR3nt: TGTGCCAGTAGCCGAGGGGGGAACAATCAGCCCCAGCATTTT; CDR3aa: CASSRGGNNQPQHF
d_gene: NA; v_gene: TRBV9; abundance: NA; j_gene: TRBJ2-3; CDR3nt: TGTGCCAGCAGCGTAGCTTTGGCGCTGGATAGCACAGATACGCAGTATTTT; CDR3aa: CASSVALALDSTDTQYF
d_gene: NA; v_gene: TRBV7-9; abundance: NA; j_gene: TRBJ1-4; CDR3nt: TGTGCCAGCAGCTTAGCGGGGACCTCAAGGGGAGAAAAACTGTTTTTT; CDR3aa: CASSLAGTSRGEKLFF
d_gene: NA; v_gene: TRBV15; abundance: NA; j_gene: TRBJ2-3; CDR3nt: TGTGCCACCAGCAGGGCGCGGGGACGCACAGATACGCAGTATTTT; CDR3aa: CATSRARGRTDTQYF
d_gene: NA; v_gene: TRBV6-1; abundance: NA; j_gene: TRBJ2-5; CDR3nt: TGTGCCAGCAGGACCTCGGTATTTCAAGAGACCCAGTACTTC; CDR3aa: CASRTSVFQETQYF
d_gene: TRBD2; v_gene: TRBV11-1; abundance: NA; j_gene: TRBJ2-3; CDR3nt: TGTGCCAGCAGCTTCTCAGGGAGGGGTTACACAGATACGCAGTATTTT; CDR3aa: CASSFSGRGYTDTQYF
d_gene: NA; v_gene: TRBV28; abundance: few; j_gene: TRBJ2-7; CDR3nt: TGTGCCGGCGGGCGTTACAGGGGGGGTGAGCAGTACTTC; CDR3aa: CAGGRYRGGEQYF
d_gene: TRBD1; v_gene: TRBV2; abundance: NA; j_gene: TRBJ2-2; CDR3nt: TGTGCCAGCAGCCTCAGAGGAAAGAGACAGGGAATCGTTCATAGTAAGCTGTTTTTT; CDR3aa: CASSLRGKRQGIVHSKLFF
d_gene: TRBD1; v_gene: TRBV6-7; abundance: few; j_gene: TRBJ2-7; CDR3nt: TGTGCCAGCAGAAGACGGGACAGGGGTTTTATTAGCTCCTACGAGCAGTACTTC; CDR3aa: CASRRRDRGFISSYEQYF
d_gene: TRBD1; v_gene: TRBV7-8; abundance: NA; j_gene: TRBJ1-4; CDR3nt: TGTGCCAGCAGCTCAACAGGGGTGACTAATGAAAAACTGTTTTTT; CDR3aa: CASSSTGVTNEKLFF
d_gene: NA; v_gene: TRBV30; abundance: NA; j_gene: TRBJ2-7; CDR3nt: TGTGCCTGGAGGCCCCGGGGCACGTCCTACGAGCAGTACTTC; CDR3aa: CAWRPRGTSYEQYF
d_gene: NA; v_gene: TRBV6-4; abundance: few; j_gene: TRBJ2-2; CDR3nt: TGTGCCAGCAGTGCTAGCAACACCGGGGAGCTGTTTTTT; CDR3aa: CASSASNTGELFF